The subject of this entry is one T cell receptor (beta chain). Original processing notes: Estimated nucleated cell counts came from reference gene primer amplification. Clones were read by immunoSEQ multiplex PCR, and TCRdb kept only the in-frame ones, dropping some. V, J and clone size are those of that table, while D and trimming were read from the DNA. The sample shows 80,000 to 100,000 clones, 90% of them seen only once. The junction had 9 bases not matched to a gene; V was cut back by 2 bases and J by 4 bases. This CDR3 is built from 18 residues. Germline V CDR1 and CDR2: MNHNS, SASEGT. The sample belongs to a study of blood T cell repertoires in COVID-19. Study at large: Both acute and convalescent COVID-19 samples were obtained from the United States, Italy and Spain. From T cells, B-cell-depleted T cells, or PBMCs came the material, which was cDNA or gDNA.

The chain joins TRBV6-1 to TRBJ2-2, with 11 bases identical to TRBD2. The receptor was derived from a human donor with active COVID-19. The donor label of this sample is uncertain. Sequenced input: peripheral blood. The CDR3 DNA reads as TGTGCCAGCAGTGAAAGCGTACTAGCGGGGGCCGTCACCGGGGAGCTGTTTTTT. The encoded protein is CASSESVLAGAVTGELFF.